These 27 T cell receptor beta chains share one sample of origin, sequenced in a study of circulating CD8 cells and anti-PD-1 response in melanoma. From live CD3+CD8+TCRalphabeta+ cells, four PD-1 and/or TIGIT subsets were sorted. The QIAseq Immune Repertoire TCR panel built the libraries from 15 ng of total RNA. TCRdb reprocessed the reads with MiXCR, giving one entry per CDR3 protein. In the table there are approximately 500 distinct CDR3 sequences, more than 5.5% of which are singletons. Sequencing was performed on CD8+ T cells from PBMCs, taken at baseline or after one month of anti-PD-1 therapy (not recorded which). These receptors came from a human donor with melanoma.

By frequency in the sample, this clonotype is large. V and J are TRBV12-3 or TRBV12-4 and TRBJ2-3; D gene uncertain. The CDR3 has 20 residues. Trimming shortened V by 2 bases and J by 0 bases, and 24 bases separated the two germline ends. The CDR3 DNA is TGTGCCAGCAGTTTAAGGTTGCTGGCTGAACGGGCCTCTAGCACAGATACGCAGTATTTT. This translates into CASSLRLLAERASSTDTQYF.

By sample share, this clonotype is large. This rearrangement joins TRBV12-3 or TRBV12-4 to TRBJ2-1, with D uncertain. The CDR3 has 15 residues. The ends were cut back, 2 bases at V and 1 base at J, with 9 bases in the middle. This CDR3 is CASSLRLGSYNEQFF. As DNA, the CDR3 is TGTGCCAGCAGTTTAAGGCTGGGGTCCTACAATGAGCAGTTCTTC.

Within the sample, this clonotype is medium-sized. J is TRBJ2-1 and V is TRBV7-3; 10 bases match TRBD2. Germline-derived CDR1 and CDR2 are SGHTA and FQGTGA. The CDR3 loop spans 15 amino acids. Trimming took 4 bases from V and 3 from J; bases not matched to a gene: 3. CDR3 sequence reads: CASSSLAGDYNEQFF. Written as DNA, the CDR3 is TGTGCCAGCAGCTCCCTAGCGGGGGACTACAATGAGCAGTTCTTC.

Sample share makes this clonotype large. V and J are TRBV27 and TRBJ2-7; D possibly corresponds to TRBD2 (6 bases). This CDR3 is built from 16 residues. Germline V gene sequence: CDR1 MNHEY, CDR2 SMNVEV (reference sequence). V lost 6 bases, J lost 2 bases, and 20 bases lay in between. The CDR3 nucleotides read TGTGCCAGCAGCCCAAGGAGGGTTAGGTCCCCCTACGAGCAGTACTTC. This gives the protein CASSPRRVRSPYEQYF.

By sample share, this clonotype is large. CDR3 sequence: CASGPEGLARYNEQFF. The CDR3 DNA sequence: TGTGCTAGTGGGCCAGAGGGACTAGCGCGGTACAATGAGCAGTTCTTC. The chain combines TRBV12-5 with TRBJ2-1; TRBD2 aligns across 10 bases. Germline V lookup: CDR1 LGHNT, CDR2 FRNRAP. This CDR3 is built from 16 residues. With 6 bases clipped from V and 4 bases from J, the junction kept 9 bases outside the gene matches.

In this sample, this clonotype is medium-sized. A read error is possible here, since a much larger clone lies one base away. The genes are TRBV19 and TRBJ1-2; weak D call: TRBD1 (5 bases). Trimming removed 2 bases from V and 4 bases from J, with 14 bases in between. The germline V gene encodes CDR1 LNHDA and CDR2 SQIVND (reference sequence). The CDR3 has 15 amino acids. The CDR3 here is CASSITAPRVYGYTF. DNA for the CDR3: TGTGCCAGTAGTATAACAGCGCCCAGGGTCTATGGCTACACCTTC.

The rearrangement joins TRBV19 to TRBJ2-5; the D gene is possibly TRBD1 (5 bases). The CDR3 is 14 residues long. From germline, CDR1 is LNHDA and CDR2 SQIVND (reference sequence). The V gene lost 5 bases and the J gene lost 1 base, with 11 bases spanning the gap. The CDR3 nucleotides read TGTGCCAGTAGTGCCACGACAGTCCAAGAGACCCAGTACTTC. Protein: CASSATTVQETQYF. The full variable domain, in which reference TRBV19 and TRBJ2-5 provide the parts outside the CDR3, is DGGITQSPKYLFRKEGQNVTLSCEQNLNHDAMYWYRQDPGQGLRLIYYSQIVNDFQKGDIAEGYSVSREKKESFPLTVTSAQKNPTAFYLCASSATTVQETQYFGPGTRLLVL.

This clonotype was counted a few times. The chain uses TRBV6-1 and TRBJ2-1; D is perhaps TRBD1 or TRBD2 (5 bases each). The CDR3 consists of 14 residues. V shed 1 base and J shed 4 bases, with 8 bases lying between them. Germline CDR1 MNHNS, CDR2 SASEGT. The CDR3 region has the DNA TGTGCCAGCAGTGAAGATGAGGGGTACAATGAGCAGTTCTTC. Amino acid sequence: CASSEDEGYNEQFF.

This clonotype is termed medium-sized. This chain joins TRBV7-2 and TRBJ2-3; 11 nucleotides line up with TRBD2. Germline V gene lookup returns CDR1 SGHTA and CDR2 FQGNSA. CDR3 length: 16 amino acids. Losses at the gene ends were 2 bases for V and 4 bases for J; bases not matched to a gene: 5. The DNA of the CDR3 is TGTGCCAGCAGCTTACGACTAGCGGGGCTCGCAGATACGCAGTATTTT. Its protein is CASSLRLAGLADTQYF.

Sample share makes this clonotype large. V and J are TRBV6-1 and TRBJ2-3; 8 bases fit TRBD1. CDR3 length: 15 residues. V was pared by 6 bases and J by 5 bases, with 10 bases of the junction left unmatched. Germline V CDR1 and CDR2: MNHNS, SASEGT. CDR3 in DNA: TGTGCCAGCAGCTCCAGGGGGCTGTTAAGAGATACGCAGTATTTT. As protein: CASSSRGLLRDTQYF.

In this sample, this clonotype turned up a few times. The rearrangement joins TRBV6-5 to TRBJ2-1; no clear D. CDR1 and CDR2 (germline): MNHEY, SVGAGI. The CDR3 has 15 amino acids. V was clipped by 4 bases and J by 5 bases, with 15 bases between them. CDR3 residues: CASSFWPDTNNEQFF. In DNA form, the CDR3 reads TGTGCCAGCAGTTTTTGGCCAGATACTAACAATGAGCAGTTCTTC.

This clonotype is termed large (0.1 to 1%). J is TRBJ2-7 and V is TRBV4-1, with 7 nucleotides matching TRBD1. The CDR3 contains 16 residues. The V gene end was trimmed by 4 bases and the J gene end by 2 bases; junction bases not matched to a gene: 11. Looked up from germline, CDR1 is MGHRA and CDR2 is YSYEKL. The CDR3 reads CASSLEYRGSTYEQYF. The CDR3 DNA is TGCGCCAGCAGCCTTGAATACAGGGGAAGTACCTACGAGCAGTACTTC.

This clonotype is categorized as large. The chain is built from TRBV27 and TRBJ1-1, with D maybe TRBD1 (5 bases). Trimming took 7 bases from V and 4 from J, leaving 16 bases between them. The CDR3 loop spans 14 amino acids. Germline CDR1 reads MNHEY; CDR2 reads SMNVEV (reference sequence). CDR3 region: CASTLLGGSTEAFF. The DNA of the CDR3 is TGTGCCAGCACCCTCCTGGGGGGGAGCACTGAAGCTTTCTTT.

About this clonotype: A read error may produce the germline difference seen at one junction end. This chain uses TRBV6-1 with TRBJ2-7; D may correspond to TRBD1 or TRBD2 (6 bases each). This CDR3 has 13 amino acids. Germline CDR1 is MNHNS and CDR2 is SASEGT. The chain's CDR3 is CASRGGFSYKQYF. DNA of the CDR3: TGTGCCAGCAGGGGGGGCTTCTCCTACAAGCAGTACTTC.

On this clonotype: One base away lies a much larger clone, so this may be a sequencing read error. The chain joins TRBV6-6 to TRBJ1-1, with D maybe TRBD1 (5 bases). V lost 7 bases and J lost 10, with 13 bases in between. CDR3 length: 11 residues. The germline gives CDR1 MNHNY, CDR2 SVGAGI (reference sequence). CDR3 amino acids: CASNQGYGAFF. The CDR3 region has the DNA TGTGCCAGCAACCAGGGATATGGAGCTTTCTTT.

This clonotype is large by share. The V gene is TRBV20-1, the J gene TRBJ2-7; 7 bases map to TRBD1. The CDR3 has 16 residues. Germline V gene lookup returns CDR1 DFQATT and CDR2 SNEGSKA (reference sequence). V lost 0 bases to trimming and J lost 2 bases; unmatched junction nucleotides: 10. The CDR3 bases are TGCAGTGCTAGAGATGTAAAGGGGACAGAGACCTACGAGCAGTACTTC. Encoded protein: CSARDVKGTETYEQYF.

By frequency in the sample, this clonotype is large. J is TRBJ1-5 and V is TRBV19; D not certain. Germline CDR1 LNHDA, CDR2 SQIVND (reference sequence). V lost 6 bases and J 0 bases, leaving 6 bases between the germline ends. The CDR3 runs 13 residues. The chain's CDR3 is CASSLNSNQPQHF. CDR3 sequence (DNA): TGTGCCAGTAGCCTTAATAGCAATCAGCCCCAGCATTTT.

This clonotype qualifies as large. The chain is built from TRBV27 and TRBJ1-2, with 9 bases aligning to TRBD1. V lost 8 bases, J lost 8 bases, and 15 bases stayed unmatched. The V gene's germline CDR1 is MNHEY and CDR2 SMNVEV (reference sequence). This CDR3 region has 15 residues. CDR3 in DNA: TGTGCCAGCCGCTACCCGGGACAGGGTAATCGCGGCTACACCTTC. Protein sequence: CASRYPGQGNRGYTF.

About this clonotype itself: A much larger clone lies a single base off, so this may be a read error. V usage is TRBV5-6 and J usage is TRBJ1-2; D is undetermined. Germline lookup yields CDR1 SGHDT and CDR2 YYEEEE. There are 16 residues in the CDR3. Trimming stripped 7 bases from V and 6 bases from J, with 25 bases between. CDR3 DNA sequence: TGTGCCAGCGGCCGAGGAGCCGTTCGGGGTAGGGATGGCTACACCTTC. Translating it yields CASGRGAVRGRDGYTF.

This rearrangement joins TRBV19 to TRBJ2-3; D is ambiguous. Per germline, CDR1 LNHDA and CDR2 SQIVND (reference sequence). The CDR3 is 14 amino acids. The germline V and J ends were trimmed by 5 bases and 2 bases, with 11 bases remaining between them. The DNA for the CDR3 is TGTGCCAGTAGTTATCGAATCCTCACAGATACGCAGTATTTT. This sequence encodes CASSYRILTDTQYF.

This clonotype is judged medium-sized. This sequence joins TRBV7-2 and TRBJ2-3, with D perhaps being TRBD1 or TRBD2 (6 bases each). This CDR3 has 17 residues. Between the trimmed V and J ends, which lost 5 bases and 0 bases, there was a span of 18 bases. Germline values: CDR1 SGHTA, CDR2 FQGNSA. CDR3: CASSRRGTGASTDTQYF. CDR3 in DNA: TGTGCCAGCAGCCGAAGGGGTACGGGGGCTAGCACAGATACGCAGTATTTT.

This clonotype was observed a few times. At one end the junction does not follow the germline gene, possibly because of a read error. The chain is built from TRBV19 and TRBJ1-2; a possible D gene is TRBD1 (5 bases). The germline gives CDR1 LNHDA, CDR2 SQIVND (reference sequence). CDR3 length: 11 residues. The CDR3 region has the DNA TGTGCCAGCAGTAGGGGCTATGGCTACACCTTC. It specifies CASSRGYGYTF.

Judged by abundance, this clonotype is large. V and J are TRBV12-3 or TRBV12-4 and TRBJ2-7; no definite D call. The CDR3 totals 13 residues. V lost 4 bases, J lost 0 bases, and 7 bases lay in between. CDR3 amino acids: CASSSAGSYEQYF. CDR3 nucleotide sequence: TGTGCCAGCAGTTCGGCAGGCTCCTACGAGCAGTACTTC.

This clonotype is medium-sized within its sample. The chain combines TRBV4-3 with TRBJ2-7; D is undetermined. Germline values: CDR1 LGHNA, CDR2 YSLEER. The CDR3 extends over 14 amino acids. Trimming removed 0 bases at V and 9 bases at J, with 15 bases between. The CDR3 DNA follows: TGCGCCAGCAGCCAAGACCGAGTCTTTATGCCGCAGTACTTC. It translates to CASSQDRVFMPQYF.

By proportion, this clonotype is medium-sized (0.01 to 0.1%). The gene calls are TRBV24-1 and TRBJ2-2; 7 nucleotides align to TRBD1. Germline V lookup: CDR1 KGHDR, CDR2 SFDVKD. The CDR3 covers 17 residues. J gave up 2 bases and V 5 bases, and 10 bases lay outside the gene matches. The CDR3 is CATSGPQGRINTGELFF. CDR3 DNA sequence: TGTGCCACCAGTGGACCACAGGGGAGAATAAACACCGGGGAGCTGTTTTTT.

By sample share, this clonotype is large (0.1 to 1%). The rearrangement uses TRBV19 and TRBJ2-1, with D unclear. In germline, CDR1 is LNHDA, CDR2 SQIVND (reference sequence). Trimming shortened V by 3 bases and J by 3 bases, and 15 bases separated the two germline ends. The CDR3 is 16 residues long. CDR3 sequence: CASSIYASVVYNEQFF. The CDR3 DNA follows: TGTGCCAGTAGTATTTACGCTTCAGTCGTCTACAATGAGCAGTTCTTC.

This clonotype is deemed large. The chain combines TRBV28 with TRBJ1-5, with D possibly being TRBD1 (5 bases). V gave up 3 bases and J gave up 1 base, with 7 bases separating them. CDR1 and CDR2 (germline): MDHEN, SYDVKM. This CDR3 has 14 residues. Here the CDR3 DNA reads TGTGCCAGCAGTTTCGGGGGAAGCAATCAGCCCCAGCATTTT. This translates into CASSFGGSNQPQHF.